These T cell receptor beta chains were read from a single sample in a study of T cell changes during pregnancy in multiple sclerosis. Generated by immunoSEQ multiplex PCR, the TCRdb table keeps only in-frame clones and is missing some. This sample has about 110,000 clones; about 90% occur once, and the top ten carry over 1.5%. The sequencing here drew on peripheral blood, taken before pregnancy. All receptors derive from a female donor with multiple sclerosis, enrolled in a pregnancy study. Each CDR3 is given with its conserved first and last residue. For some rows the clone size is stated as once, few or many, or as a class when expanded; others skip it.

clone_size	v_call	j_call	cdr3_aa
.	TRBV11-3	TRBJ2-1	CASSAGLAGDYNEQFF
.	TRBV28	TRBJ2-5	CASSSLTGVHETQYF
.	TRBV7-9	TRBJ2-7	CASSLSGAGNEQYF
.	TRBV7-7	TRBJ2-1	CASSLASGRETYNEQFF
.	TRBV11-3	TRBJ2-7	CASSLVRQGYFEQYF
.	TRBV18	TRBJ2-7	CASSPGTEPYEQYF
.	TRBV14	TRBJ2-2	CASSPRDRVIGTGELFF
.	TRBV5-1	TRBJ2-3	CASSLRGMGTDTQYF
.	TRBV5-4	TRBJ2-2	CASSLEILPGGPGTGELFF
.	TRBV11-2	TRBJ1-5	CASSEGQALSQPQHF
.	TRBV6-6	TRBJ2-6	CASIPRSDSGANVLTF
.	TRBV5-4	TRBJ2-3	CASSFSVADTQYF
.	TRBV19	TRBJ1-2	CASSIWAEGLAYGYTF
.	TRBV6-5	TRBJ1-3	CASRARADSGNTIYF
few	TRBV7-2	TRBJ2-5	CASSPGTSAETQYF
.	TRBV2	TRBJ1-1	CASSDWANTEAFF
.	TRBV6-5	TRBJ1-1	CASSYASSGEAFF
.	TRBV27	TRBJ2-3	CASTYRPGLAGAQDTQYF
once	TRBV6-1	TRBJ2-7	CASSEMEYEQYF
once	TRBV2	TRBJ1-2	CASSEDRGIGYTF